This T cell receptor (beta chain) stems from a study of blood T cells in healthy people across ages (dated by TCRdb to the mid-2010s). Context from the whole study: In model experiments, template switching captured roughly one uniquely barcoded TCR beta cDNA molecule for every two T cells. Age-related changes in TCR beta repertoire diversity were measured in the study by deep sequencing normalized with unique cDNA molecular identifiers. The donors were divided into four age groups: young (average about 16 years), middle-aged (about 40), aged (about 56) and long-lived (around 80). To avoid experimental bias, donors of different ages were spread randomly across the sequencing lanes. The study analyzed two additional independent replicas of 1 million unique cDNA reads from the same blood draw for two donors, one aged 18 to 29 and one aged 80 or older. Results the study describes overall, beyond this receptor: Compared with the aged group, more naive CD4+ T cells, fewer expanded clones and increased TCR diversity were shown by the long-lived group, suggesting age selection. Total diversity estimates from one million sequenced T cells were considered lower bounds and underestimates. Observed TCR beta diversity correlated strongly with the percentage of naive T cells measured by flow cytometry. Observed TCR beta diversity per million T cells fell roughly linearly with age, and a significant reduction was already apparent by age roughly 40. Because the CMV infection status of the donors was unknown, age-related changes in expanded clonotypes may potentially have been confounded. Bulk unsorted PBMC profiling prevented conclusive comparison of naive and antigen-experienced compartments.

Donors were around 37 systemically healthy Caucasian individuals from Russia aged roughly 6 to 90 years. Each donor gave 8 to 10 milliliters of peripheral blood, drawn into EDTA-treated Vacutainer tubes. Ficoll-Paque density-gradient centrifugation was used to isolate PBMCs, with at least 6.5 million obtained per sample. Trizol reagent was used to extract total RNA from the PBMCs, yielding at least 6 micrograms per sample. The percentages of naive CD45RAhigh/CD27high T cells were determined by flow cytometry on a PBMC aliquot from every donor. Libraries were prepared through 5' RACE. Sequencing was performed on an Illumina HiSeq 2500. A second PCR of about 6 to 12 cycles was performed with a sample-barcoded 5' primer and a J-beta primer mix. A unique molecular identifier was introduced onto each TCR beta cDNA molecule by a template-switch 5' adaptor carrying 12 random nucleotides. Each sample yielded at least 3 million CDR3-containing paired-end reads. First-strand cDNA synthesis was performed from all RNA using the Mint cDNA synthesis kit, with priming by a TRBC-specific oligonucleotide. Following uracil-DNA glycosylase treatment, all cDNA underwent a first 18-cycle PCR with the universal primers M1SS and BC2_uni_R. The authors processed their data as follows. Each sample was normalized by randomly selecting 1 million high-quality reads, each carrying a distinct molecular identifier. Instead of being binned into consensus sequences, reads with shared molecular identifiers were discarded. CDR3 identification, clonotype clustering and error correction used MiTCR with a Q25 quality threshold and the strictest error-elimination algorithm. A nonparametric unseen species model using Euler transformation provided a lower-bound estimate of total TCR beta diversity. Starting from the raw public reads, TCRdb applied fastp trimming at Q25, assembled clones with MiXCR and retained in-frame beta chains. Records with the same CDR3 protein are collapsed into one entry carrying the most frequent genes and DNA. TCRdb's processing, not the study's, gives the V and J calls here. Across this sample there are roughly 1.5 million distinct CDR3 sequences, with 35% to 45% seen only once. Over 3.5% of the sample comes from the top ten.

This clonotype was seen once. Which antigen it targets is not known. Base qualities are not at hand, and no much larger clone is one base apart. Its CDR3 holds 12 amino acids, cysteine through phenylalanine. CDR3 DNA only is kept here, 36 bases in frame from base 1. V drops 6 bases and J drops 6 bases, leaving 8 bases in between. The germline V gene encodes CDR1 SNHLY and CDR2 FYNNEI. The chain joins TRBV2 to TRBJ2-2, with the D segment possibly TRBD1 or TRBD2, each aligning over 5 bases. Sequenced material: blood. This TCR was sampled from a woman in her late teens or twenties in good health. The DNA sequence is TGTGCCAGCAGCCGGGACGCCGGGGAGCTGTTTTTT. This encodes CASSRDAGELFF.